Detailed here is one T cell receptor beta chain. Its specificity is unknown. Unmatched junction bases numbered 17, after V lost 5 bases and J lost 7 bases. Germline V gene sequence: CDR1 SEHNR, CDR2 FQNEAQ (reference sequence). The CDR3 length is 17 residues. Profiled with immunoSEQ multiplex PCR; TCRdb holds only in-frame clones, not every one. The sample comprises tens of thousands of clones, around 78% of which are singletons, and 0.4% to 0.45% rests with the top ten. The entry originates in a study of STAT5B mutations in CD4+ large granular lymphocyte leukemia. Study-level results: 8/27 top patient clones versus 2/35 control clones were TRBV06-family.

Buffy coats from healthy blood donors served as controls. The rearrangement joins TRBV7-9 to TRBJ2-3, with TRBD2 matching 8 bases. This clonotype was obtained from a human donor in good health. Sequenced input: CD4+ T cells from blood buffy coats. This chain's CDR3 is CASSPLGGTSGMNTQYF. CDR3 in DNA: TGTGCCAGCAGCCCACTAGGGGGAACTAGCGGAATGAATACGCAGTATTTT. Drawing the rest from reference TRBV7-9 and TRBJ2-3, the complete variable domain is DTGVSQNPRHKITKRGQNVTFRCDPISEHNRLYWYRQTLGQGPEFLTYFQNEAQLEKSRLLSDRFSAERPKGSFSTLEIQRTEQGDSAMYLCASSPLGGTSGMNTQYFGPGTRLTVL.